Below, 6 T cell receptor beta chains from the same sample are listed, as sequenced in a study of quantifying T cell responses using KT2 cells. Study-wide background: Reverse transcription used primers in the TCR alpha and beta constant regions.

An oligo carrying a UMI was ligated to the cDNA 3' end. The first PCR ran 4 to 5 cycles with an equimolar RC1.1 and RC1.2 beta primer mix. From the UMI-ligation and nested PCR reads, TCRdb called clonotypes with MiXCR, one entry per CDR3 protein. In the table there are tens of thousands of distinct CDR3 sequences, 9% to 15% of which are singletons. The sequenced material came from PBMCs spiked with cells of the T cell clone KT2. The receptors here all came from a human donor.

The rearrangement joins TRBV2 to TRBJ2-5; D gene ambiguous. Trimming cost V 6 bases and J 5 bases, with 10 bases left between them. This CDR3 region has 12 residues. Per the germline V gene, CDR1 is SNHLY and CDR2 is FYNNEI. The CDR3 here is CASRGRWETQYF. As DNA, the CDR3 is TGTGCCAGCAGAGGACGGTGGGAGACCCAGTACTTC.

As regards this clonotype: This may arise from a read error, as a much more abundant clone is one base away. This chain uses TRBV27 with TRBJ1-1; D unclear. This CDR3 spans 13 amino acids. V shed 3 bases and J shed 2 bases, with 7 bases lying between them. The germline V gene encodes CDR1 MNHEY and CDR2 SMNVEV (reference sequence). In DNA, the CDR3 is TGTGCCAGCAGTTTTAGCATCAACACTGAAGCTTTCTTT. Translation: CASSFSINTEAFF.

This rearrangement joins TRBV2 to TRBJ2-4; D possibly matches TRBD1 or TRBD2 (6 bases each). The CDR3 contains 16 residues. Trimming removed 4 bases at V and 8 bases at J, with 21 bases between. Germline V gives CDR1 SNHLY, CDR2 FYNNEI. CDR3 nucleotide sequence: TGTGCCAGCAGTGGGGGGCGCAGACTAGGCCAAGACATTCAGTACTTC. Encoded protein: CASSGGRRLGQDIQYF.

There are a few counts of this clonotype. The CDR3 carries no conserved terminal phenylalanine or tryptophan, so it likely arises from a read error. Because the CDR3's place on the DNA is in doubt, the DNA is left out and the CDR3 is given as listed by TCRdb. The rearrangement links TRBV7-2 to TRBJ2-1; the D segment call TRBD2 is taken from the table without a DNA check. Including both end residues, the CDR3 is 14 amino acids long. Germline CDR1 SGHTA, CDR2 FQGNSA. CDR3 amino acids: CASSRARTSGVPIL.

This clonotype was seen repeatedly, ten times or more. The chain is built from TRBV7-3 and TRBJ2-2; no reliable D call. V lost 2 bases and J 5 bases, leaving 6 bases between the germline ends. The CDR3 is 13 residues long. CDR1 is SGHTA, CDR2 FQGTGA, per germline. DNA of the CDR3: TGTGCCAGCAGCTTAGAATTGACCGGGGAGCTGTTTTTT. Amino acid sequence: CASSLELTGELFF.

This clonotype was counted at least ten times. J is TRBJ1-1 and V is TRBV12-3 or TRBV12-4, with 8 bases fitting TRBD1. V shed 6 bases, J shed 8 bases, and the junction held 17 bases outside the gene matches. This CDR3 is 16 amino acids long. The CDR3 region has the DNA TGTGCCAGCAGCCCATCCCGGGACAGGATGTCTAAAGAAGCTTTCTTT. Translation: CASSPSRDRMSKEAFF.